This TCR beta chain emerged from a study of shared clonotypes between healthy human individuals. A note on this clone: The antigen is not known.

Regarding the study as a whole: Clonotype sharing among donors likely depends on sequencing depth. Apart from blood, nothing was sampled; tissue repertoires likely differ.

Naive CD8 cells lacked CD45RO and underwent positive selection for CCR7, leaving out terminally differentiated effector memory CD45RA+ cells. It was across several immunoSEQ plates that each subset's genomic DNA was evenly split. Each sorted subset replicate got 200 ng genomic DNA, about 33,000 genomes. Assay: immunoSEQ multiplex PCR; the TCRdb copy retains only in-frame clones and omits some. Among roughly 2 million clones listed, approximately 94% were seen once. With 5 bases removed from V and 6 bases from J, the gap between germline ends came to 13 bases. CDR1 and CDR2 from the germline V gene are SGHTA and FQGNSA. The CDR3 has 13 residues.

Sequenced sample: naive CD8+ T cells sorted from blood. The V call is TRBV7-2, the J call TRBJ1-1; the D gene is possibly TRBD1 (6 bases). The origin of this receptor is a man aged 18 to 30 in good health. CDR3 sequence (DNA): TGTGCCAGCAGCATAACAGGGACGGCTGAAGCTTTCTTT. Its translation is CASSITGTAEAFF.